This is a list of T cell receptor beta chains from one sample in a study of blood T cell repertoires in COVID-19. TCRdb keeps only in-frame clones here, not all; method: immunoSEQ multiplex PCR. The sample lists 100,000 to 150,000 clones; about four fifths were seen once. The specimen sequenced was peripheral blood. These receptors all stem from a man aged 25 to 40 with COVID-19, enrolled during active disease. CDR3s include the opening cysteine and the closing phenylalanine or tryptophan. The order of the fields is J gene, V gene, clone size, D gene, CDR3 DNA, CDR3 protein. D genes are given only for firm matches. Clone size appears in some rows only: once, few, many, or a class for an expanded clone.

TRBJ1-2,TRBV5-6,NA,TRBD1,TGTGCCAGCAGCTTGGTCGGACAGGGGGCTCTTGGCTACACCTTC,CASSLVGQGALGYTF
TRBJ2-6,TRBV5-1,NA,TRBD1,TGCGCCAGCAGCCCCGGGACAGGGGCTCACTCTGGGGCCAACGTCCTGACTTTC,CASSPGTGAHSGANVLTF
TRBJ2-2,TRBV24-1,NA,TRBD1,TGTGCCACCAGTGACCCGGACAGGGGGCCGGGGGACACCGGGGAGCTGTTTTTT,CATSDPDRGPGDTGELFF
TRBJ1-4,TRBV11-3,NA,NA,TGTGCCAGCAGTCTCCTTGGGCAGGGGAATGAAAAACTGTTTTTT,CASSLLGQGNEKLFF
TRBJ1-4,TRBV15,NA,NA,TGTGCCACCAGCAGGCCAGGAGAAAAACTGTTTTTT,CATSRPGEKLFF
TRBJ1-4,TRBV12-5,NA,TRBD1,TGTGCTAGTGGTTTGTCAACCGGACAGGGAGCGAGTCAAAAACTGTTTTTT,CASGLSTGQGASQKLFF
TRBJ1-2,TRBV2,NA,TRBD1,TGTGCCAGCAGTCTGGGACAGGGGTATGATGGCTACACCTTC,CASSLGQGYDGYTF
TRBJ2-7,TRBV19,NA,NA,TGTGCCAGTAGTATTGAACTACGCACCTACGAGCAGTACTTC,CASSIELRTYEQYF
TRBJ2-7,TRBV4-3,NA,TRBD1,TGCGCCAGCAGCCAAGATAGGACAGGGACCTCCTACGAGCAGTACTTC,CASSQDRTGTSYEQYF
TRBJ2-1,TRBV3-1/TRBV3-2,NA,TRBD2,TGTGCCAGCAGCCAAGTTAGCGGGGGGGCCAGGTACAATGAGCAGTTCTTC,CASSQVSGGARYNEQFF
TRBJ1-1,TRBV7-3,NA,TRBD1,TGTGCCAGCAGCTCCGGGACAGGCCAGACTGAAGCTTTCTTT,CASSSGTGQTEAFF
TRBJ2-1,TRBV29-1,few,NA,TGCAGCGTTGTCGACACCAGCTCCTACAATGAGCAGTTCTTC,CSVVDTSSYNEQFF
TRBJ2-7,TRBV19,NA,NA,TGTGCCAGTAGTATAGAGCAGGGGTCTTCCTACGAGCAGTACTTC,CASSIEQGSSYEQYF
TRBJ2-7,TRBV5-1,NA,NA,TGCGCCAGCAGCTTGGAGGGACAAGGTCTAAGGGAGCAGTACTTC,CASSLEGQGLREQYF
TRBJ2-3,TRBV11-1,NA,NA,TGTGCCAGCAGCGACAACAGGTTTTTGGGAGATACGCAGTATTTT,CASSDNRFLGDTQYF
TRBJ1-1,TRBV28,NA,TRBD1,TGTGCCAGCAGTCCCCATCGAGACAGGGGGAACACTGAAGCTTTCTTT,CASSPHRDRGNTEAFF
TRBJ2-5,TRBV19,NA,NA,TGTGCCAGTAGTATTCCTTGGGAGGAAGAGACCCAGTACTTC,CASSIPWEEETQYF
TRBJ2-7,TRBV7-8,NA,NA,TGTGCCAGCAGCTTTCCGGACATGTACGAGCAGTACTTC,CASSFPDMYEQYF
TRBJ1-5,TRBV10-1,NA,NA,TGCGCCAGCAGTGTCGACATCCATCAGCCCCAGCATTTT,CASSVDIHQPQHF
TRBJ2-3,TRBV20-1,NA,NA,TGCAGTGCTAGTGCCGGGACAGCGGGAGATACGCAGTATTTT,CSASAGTAGDTQYF
TRBJ2-5,TRBV6-5,few,TRBD1,TGTGCCAGCAGTTACCGGAGACAGGGGCTAGCGACCCAGTACTTC,CASSYRRQGLATQYF
TRBJ2-1,TRBV5-1,NA,TRBD2,TGCGCCAGCAGCTTGGTTAGCGGGGCGCACAATGAGCAGTTCTTC,CASSLVSGAHNEQFF
TRBJ2-3,TRBV24-1,NA,NA,TGTGCCACCAGTGATTTGCAAGATAGCGGCACAGATACGCAGTATTTT,CATSDLQDSGTDTQYF
TRBJ1-5,TRBV6-6,NA,TRBD1,TGTGCCAGCAGTCCCTACAGGGGACGGGGTAGCAATCAGCCCCAGCATTTT,CASSPYRGRGSNQPQHF
TRBJ2-7,TRBV23-1,NA,TRBD1,TGCGCCAGCAGTCAATTCCCCCTCGACAGGGACACCTACGAGCAGTACTTC,CASSQFPLDRDTYEQYF
TRBJ2-7,TRBV3-1/TRBV3-2,NA,NA,TGTGCCAGCAGCCCGACTAGTCCCTCCTACGAGCAGTACTTC,CASSPTSPSYEQYF
TRBJ2-7,TRBV30,few,NA,TGTGCCTGGAGGGGAGACCTCACCTACGAGCAGTACTTC,CAWRGDLTYEQYF